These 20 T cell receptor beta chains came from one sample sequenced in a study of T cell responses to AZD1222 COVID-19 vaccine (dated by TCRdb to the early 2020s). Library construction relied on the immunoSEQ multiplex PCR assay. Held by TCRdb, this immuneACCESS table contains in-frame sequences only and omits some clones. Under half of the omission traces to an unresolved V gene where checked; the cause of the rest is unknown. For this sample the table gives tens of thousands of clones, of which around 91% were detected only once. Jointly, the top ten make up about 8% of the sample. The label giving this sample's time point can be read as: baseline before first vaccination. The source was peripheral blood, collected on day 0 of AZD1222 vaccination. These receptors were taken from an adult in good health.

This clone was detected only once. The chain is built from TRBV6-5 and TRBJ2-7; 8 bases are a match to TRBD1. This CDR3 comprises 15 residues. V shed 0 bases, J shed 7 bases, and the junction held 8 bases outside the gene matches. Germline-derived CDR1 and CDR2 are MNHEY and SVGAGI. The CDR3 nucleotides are TGTGCCAGCAGTTACTCAAACAGGGGGATGAGGGAGCAGTACTTC. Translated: CASSYSNRGMREQYF.

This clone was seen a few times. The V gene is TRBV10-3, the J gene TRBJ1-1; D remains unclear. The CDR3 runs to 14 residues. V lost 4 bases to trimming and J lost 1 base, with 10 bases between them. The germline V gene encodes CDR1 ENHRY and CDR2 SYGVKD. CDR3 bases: TGTGCCATCAGTGGGTTTGGCGGGAACACTGAAGCTTTCTTT. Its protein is CAISGFGGNTEAFF.

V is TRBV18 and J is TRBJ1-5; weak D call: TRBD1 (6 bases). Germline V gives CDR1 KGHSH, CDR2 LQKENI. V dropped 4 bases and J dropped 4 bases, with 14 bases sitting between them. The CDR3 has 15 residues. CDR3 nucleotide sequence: TGTGCCAGCTCACTAACTGGACAGAGAAATCAGCCCCAGCATTTT. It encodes CASSLTGQRNQPQHF.

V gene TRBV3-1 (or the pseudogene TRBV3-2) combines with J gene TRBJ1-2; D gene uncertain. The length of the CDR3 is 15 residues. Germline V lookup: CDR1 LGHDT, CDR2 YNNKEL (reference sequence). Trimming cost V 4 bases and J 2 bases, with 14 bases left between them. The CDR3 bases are TGTGCCAGCAGCCCCAGACACCCACTGAACTATGGCTACACCTTC. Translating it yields CASSPRHPLNYGYTF.

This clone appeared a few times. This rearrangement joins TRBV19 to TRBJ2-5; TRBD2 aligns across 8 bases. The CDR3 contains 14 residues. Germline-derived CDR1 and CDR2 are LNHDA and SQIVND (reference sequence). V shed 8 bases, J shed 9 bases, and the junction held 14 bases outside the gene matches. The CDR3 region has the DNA TGTGCCAGTTCCCCCGGGAGGGGGAGGGTGGCCCAGTACTTC. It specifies CASSPGRGRVAQYF. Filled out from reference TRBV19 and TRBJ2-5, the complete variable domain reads DGGITQSPKYLFRKEGQNVTLSCEQNLNHDAMYWYRQDPGQGLRLIYYSQIVNDFQKGDIAEGYSVSREKKESFPLTVTSAQKNPTAFYLCASSPGRGRVAQYFGPGTRLLVL.

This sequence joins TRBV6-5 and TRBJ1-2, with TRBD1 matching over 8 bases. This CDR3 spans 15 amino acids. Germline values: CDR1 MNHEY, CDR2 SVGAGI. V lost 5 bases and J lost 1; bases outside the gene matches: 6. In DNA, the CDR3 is TGTGCCAGCAGTCCAGGGGGCGCAGTTAACTATGGCTACACCTTC. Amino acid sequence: CASSPGGAVNYGYTF.

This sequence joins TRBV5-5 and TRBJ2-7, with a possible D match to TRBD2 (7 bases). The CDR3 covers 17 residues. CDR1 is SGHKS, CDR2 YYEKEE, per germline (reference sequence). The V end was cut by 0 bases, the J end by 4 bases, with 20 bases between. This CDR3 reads CASSLEGGVPVPYEQYF. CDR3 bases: TGTGCCAGCAGCTTGGAAGGGGGGGTACCCGTTCCTTACGAGCAGTACTTC.

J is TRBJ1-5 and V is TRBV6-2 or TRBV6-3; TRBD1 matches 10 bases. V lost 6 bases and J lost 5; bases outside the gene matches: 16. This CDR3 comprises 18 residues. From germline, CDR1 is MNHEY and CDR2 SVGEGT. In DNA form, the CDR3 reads TGTGCCAGCAGCCCACTGTGGGACAGGGGCGGAAAGTATCAGCCCCAGCATTTT. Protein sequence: CASSPLWDRGGKYQPQHF.

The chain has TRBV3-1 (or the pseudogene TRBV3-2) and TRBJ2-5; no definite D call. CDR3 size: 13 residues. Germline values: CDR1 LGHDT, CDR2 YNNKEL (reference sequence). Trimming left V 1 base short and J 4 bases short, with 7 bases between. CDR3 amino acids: CASSQASLETQYF. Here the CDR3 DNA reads TGTGCCAGCAGCCAAGCCAGTCTAGAGACCCAGTACTTC.

This chain's CDR3 is CASREGLAGGLDEQYF. CDR3 DNA: TGTGCCAGCAGGGAGGGACTAGCGGGGGGGCTGGACGAGCAGTACTTC. The J gene is TRBJ2-7, the V gene TRBV7-2; 16 nucleotides agree with TRBD2. Trimming took 6 bases from V and 5 from J; bases not matched to a gene: 7. Per germline, CDR1 SGHTA and CDR2 FQGNSA. CDR3 size: 16 residues.

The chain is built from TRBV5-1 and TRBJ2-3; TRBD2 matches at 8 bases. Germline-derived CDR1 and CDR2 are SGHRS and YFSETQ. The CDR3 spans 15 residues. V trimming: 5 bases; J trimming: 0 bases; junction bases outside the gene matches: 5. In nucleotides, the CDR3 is TGCGCCAGCAGGGGACTAGATCTAAGCACAGATACGCAGTATTTT. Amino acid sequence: CASRGLDLSTDTQYF.

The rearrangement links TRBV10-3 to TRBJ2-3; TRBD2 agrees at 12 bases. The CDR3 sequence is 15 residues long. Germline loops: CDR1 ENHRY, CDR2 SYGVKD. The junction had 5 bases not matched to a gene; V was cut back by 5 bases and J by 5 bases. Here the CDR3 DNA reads TGTGCCATCAGTTCGACTAGCGGGGGAGGAGATACGCAGTATTTT. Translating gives CAISSTSGGGDTQYF.

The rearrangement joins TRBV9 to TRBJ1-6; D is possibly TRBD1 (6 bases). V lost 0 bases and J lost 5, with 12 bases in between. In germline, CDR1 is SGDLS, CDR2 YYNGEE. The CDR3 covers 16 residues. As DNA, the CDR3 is TGTGCCAGCAGCGTAGGTCCAGGGGAAGATAATTCACCCCTCCACTTT. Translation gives CASSVGPGEDNSPLHF.

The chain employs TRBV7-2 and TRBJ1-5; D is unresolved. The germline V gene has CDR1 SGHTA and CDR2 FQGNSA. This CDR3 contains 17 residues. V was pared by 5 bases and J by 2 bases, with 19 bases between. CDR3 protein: CASSPRASAYGNQPQHF. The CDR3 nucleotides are TGTGCCAGCAGCCCTCGGGCGAGCGCCTATGGCAATCAGCCCCAGCATTTT.

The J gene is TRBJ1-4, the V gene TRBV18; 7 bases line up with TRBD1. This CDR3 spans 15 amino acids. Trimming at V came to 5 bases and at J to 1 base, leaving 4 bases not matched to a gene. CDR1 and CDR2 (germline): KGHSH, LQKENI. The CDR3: CASSFDRVTNEKLFF. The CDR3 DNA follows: TGTGCCAGCTCATTCGACAGGGTAACTAATGAAAAACTGTTTTTT.

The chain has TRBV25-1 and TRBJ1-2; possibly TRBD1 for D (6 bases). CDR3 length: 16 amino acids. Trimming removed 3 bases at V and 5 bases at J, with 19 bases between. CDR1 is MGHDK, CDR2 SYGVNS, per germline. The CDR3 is CASSDVGGGRFYGYTF. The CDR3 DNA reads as TGTGCCAGCAGTGATGTTGGGGGGGGCCGATTTTATGGCTACACCTTC.

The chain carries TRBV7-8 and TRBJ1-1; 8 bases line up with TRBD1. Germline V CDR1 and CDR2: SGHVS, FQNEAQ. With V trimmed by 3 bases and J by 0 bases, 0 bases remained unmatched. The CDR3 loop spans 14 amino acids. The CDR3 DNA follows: TGTGCCAGCAGCTTGGGACAGGTGAACACTGAAGCTTTCTTT. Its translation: CASSLGQVNTEAFF.

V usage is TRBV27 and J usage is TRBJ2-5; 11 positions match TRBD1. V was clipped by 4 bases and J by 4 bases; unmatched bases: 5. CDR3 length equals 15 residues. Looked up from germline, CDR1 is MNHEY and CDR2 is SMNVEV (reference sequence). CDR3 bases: TGTGCCAGCAGTTCGCCGGGACAGGGGGTAGAGACCCAGTACTTC. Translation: CASSSPGQGVETQYF.

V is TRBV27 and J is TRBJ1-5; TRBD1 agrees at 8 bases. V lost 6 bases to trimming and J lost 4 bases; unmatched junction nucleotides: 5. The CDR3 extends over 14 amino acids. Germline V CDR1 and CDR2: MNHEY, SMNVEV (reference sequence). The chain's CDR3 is CASSPNRGNQPQHF. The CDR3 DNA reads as TGTGCCAGCAGCCCAAACAGGGGGAATCAGCCCCAGCATTTT.

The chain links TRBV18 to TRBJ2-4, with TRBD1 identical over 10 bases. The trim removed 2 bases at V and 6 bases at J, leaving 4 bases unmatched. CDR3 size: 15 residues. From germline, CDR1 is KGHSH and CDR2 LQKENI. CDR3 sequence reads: CASSPGQGVGNIQYF. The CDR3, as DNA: TGTGCCAGCTCACCAGGACAGGGGGTGGGAAACATTCAGTACTTC. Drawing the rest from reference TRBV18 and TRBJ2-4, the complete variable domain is NAGVMQNPRHLVRRRGQEARLRCSPMKGHSHVYWYRQLPEEGLKFMVYLQKENIIDESGMPKERFSAEFPKEGPSILRIQQVVRGDSAAYFCASSPGQGVGNIQYFGAGTRLSVL.